This T cell receptor (beta chain) was profiled in a study of shared clonotypes between healthy human individuals. Notes on the study in general: Rarefaction curves obtained for sorted subsets showed sequencing incomplete despite large depth. The generation probabilities recorded for non-shared clonotypes fell below those of clonotypes shared by all four donors.

The CDR3 length is 17 residues. V shed 4 bases and J 0 bases; nucleotides not matched to a gene: 8. The germline V gene has CDR1 SGHKS and CDR2 YYEKEE (reference sequence). Concerning this clone: Its specificity is unknown.

Using immunoSEQ multiplex PCR, the repertoire was profiled, and TCRdb retains in-frame clones only, with some absent. The sample holds around 700,000 clones, around 73% seen once. Material for sequencing was memory CD4+ T cells sorted from blood. Subset noted: CD45RA-negative fraction. The source of this sequence is a woman aged 25-40 years in good health. The V call is TRBV5-5, the J call TRBJ2-1, with 9 bases that match TRBD2. The CDR3 loop is CASSPRLAVSSYNEQFF. CDR3 bases: TGTGCCAGCAGCCCCAGACTAGCGGTTAGCTCCTACAATGAGCAGTTCTTC.